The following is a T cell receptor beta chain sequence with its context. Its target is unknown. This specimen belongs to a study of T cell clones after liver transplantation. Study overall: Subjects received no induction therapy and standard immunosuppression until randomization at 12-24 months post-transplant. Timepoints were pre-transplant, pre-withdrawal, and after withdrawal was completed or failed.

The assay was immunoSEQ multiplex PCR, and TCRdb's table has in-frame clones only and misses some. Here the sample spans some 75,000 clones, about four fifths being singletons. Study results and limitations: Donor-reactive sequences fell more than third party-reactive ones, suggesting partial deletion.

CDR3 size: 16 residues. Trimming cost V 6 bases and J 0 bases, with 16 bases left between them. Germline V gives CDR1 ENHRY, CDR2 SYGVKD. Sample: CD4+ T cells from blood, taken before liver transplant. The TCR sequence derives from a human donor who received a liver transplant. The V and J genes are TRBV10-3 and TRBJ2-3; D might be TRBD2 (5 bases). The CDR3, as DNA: TGTGCCATCAGAAAAGCGGAGATCCTTAGCACAGATACGCAGTATTTT. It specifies CAIRKAEILSTDTQYF.